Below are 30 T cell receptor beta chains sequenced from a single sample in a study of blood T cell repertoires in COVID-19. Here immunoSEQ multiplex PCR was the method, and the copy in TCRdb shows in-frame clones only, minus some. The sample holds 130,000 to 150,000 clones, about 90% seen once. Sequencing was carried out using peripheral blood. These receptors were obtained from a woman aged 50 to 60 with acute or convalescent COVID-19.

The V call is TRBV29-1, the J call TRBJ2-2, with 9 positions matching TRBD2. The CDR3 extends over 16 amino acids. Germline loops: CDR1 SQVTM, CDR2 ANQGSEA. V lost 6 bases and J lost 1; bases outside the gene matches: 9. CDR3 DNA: TGCAGCGTACCCATCTTTAGCGGGAGGAACACCGGGGAGCTGTTTTTT. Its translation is CSVPIFSGRNTGELFF.

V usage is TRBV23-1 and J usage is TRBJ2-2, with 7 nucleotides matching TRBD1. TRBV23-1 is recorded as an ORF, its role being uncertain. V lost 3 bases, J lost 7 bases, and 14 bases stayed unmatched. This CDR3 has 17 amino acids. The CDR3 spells CASSQPGNRGEIGELFF. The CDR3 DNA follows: TGCGCCAGCAGTCAGCCGGGAAACAGGGGAGAGATCGGGGAGCTGTTTTTT.

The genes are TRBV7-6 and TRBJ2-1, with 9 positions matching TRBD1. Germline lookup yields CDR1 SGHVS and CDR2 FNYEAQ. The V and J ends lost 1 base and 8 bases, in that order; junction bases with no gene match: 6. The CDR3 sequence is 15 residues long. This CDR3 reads CASSLVRGQGYEQFF. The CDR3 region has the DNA TGTGCCAGCAGCTTAGTGAGGGGACAGGGCTATGAGCAGTTCTTC.

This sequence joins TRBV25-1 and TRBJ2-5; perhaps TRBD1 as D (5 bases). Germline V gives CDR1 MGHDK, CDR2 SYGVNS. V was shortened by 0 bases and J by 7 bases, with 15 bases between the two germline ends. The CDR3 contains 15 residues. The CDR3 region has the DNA TGTGCCAGCAGTGAATATATGAGCCAGGGTGGGACCCAGTACTTC. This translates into CASSEYMSQGGTQYF.

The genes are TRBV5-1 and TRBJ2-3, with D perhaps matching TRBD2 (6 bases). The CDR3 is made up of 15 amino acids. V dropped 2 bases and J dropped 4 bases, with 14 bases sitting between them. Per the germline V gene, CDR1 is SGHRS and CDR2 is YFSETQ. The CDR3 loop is CASSFSGTSADTQYF. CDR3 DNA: TGCGCCAGCAGCTTCTCCGGGACTTCGGCAGATACGCAGTATTTT. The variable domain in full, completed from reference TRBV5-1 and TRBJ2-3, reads KAGVTQTPRYLIKTRGQQVTLSCSPISGHRSVSWYQQTPGQGLQFLFEYFSETQRNKGNFPGRFSGRQFSNSRSEMNVSTLELGDSALYLCASSFSGTSADTQYFGPGTRLTVL.

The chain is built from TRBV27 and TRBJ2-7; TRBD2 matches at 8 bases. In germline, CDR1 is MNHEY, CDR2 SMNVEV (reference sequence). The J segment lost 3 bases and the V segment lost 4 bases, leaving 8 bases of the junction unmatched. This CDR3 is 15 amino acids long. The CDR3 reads CASSSLLAGLYEQYF. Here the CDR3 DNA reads TGTGCCAGCAGTTCGCTTCTAGCGGGTCTCTACGAGCAGTACTTC.

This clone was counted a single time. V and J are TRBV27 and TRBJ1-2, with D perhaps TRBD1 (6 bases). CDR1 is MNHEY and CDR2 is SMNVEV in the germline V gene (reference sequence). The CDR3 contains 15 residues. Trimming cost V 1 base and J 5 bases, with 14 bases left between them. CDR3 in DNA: TGTGCCAGCAGTTTATATCAGACAGGAGAATATGGCTACACCTTC. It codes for CASSLYQTGEYGYTF.

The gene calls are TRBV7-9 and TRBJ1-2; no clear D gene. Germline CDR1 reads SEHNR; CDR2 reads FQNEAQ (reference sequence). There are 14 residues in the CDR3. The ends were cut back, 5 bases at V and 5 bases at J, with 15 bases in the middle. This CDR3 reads CASSPNSSPYGYTF. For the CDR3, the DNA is TGTGCCAGCAGCCCCAATTCCAGTCCTTATGGCTACACCTTC.

CDR3 sequence (DNA): TGTGCCACCAGCAGAGATGATTCGGGGACCTACGAGCAGTACTTC. Translated, it gives CATSRDDSGTYEQYF. This sequence joins TRBV15 and TRBJ2-7; TRBD2 is a possible D gene (5 bases). In germline, CDR1 is LNHNV, CDR2 YYDKDF (reference sequence). The CDR3 runs 15 residues. Deletions cut 0 bases from V and 2 bases from J, with 11 bases between. The full variable domain, completed using reference TRBV15 and TRBJ2-7, is DAMVIQNPRYQVTQFGKPVTLSCSQTLNHNVMYWYQQKSSQAPKLLFHYYDKDFNNEADTPDNFQSRRPNTSFCFLDIRSPGLGDTAMYLCATSRDDSGTYEQYFGPGTRLTVT.

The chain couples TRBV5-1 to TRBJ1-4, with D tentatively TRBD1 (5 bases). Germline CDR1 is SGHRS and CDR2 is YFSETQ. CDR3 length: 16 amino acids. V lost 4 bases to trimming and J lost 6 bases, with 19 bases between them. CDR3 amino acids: CASSPITQGGDEKLFF. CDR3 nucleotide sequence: TGCGCCAGCAGCCCAATTACCCAGGGCGGGGATGAAAAACTGTTTTTT. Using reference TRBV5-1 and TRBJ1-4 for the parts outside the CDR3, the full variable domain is KAGVTQTPRYLIKTRGQQVTLSCSPISGHRSVSWYQQTPGQGLQFLFEYFSETQRNKGNFPGRFSGRQFSNSRSEMNVSTLELGDSALYLCASSPITQGGDEKLFFGSGTQLSVL.

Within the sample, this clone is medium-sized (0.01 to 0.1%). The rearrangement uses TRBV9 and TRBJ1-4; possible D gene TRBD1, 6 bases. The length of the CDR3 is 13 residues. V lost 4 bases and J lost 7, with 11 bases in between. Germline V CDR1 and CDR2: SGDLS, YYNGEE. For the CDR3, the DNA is TGTGCCAGCAGCCCCGGACAGAGTGAAAAACTGTTTTTT. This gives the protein CASSPGQSEKLFF.

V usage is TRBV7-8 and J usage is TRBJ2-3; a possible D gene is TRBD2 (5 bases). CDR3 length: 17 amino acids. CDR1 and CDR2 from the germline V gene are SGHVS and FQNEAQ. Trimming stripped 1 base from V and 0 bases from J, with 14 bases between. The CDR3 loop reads CASSLVGGSGSTDTQYF. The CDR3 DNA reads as TGTGCCAGCAGCTTAGTCGGCGGCAGCGGCAGCACAGATACGCAGTATTTT.

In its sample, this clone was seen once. The CDR3 region is CASTLEGQPQHF. The CDR3 DNA reads TGTGCCAGCACCTTAGAGGGCCAGCCCCAGCATTTT. The V call is TRBV12-3 or TRBV12-4, the J call TRBJ1-5; D gene uncertain. V gave up 7 bases and J gave up 7 bases, with 11 bases separating them. This CDR3 spans 12 amino acids.

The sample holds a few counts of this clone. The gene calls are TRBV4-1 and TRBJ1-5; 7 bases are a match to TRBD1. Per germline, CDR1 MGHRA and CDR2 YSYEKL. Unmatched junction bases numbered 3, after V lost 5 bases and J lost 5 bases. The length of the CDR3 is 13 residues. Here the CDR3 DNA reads TGCGCCAGCAGCACGACAGGGCATCAGCCCCAGCATTTT. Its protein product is CASSTTGHQPQHF.

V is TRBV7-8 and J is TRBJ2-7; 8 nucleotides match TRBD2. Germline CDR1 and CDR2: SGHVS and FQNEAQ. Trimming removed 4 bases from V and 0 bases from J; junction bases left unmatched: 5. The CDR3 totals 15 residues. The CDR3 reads CASSYGGDSSYEQYF. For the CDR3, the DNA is TGTGCCAGCAGCTACGGGGGGGATAGCTCCTACGAGCAGTACTTC.

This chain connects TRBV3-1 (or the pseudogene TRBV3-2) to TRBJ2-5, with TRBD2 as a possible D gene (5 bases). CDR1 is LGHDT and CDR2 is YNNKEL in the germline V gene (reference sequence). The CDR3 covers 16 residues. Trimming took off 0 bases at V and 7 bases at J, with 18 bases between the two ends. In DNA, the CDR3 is TGTGCCAGCAGCCAAGAGTCCGGGTTGACTAAGGCGACCCAGTACTTC. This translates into CASSQESGLTKATQYF.

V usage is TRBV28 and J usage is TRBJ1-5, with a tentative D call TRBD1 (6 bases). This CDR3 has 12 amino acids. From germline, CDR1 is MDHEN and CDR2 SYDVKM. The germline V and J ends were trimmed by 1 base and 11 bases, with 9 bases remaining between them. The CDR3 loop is CASSLFGTTQHF. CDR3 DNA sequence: TGTGCCAGCAGTTTATTTGGGACAACCCAGCATTTT.

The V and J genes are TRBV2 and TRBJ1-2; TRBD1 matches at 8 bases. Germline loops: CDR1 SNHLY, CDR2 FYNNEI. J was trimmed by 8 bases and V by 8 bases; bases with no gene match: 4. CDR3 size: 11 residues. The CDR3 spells CASSRGQGYTF. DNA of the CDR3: TGTGCCAGCTCCAGGGGGCAGGGCTACACCTTC.

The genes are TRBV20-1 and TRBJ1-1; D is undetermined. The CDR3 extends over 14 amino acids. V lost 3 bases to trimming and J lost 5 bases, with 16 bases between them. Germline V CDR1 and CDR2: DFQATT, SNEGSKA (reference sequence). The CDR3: CSASYAGGGTEAFF. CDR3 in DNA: TGCAGTGCTAGTTATGCGGGAGGAGGGACTGAAGCTTTCTTT.

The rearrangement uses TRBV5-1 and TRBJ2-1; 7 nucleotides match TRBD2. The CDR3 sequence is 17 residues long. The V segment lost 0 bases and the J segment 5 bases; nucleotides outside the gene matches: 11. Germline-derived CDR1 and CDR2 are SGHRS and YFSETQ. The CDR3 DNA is TGCGCCAGCAGCTTGGTCGGGGGGTCGGCGGGAGACAATGAGCAGTTCTTC. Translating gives CASSLVGGSAGDNEQFF.

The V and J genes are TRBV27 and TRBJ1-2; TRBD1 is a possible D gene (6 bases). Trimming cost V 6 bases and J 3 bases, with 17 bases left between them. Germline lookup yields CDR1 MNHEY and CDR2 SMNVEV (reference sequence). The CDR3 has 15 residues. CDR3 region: CASSRTGRVDYGYTF. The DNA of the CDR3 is TGTGCCAGCAGCCGAACAGGGAGGGTCGACTATGGCTACACCTTC.

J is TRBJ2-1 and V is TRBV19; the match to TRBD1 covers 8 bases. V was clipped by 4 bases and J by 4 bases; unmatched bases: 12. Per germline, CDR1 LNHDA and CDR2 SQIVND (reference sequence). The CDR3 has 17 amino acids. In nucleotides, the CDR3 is TGTGCCAGTAGTACAATACTCACAGGGGGGAATTACAATGAGCAGTTCTTC. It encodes CASSTILTGGNYNEQFF.

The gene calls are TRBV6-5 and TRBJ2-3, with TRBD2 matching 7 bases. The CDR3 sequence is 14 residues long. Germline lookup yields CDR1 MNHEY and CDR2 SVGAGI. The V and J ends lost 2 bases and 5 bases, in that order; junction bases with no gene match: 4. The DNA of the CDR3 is TGTGCCAGCAGTTACGTGTTAGCGGGAGATACGCAGTATTTT. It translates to CASSYVLAGDTQYF.

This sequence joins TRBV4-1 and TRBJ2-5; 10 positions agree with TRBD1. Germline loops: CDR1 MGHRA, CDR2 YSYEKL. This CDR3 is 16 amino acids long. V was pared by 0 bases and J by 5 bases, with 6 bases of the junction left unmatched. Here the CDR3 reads CASSQERDRGWETQYF. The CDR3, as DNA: TGCGCCAGCAGCCAAGAACGGGACAGGGGTTGGGAGACCCAGTACTTC.

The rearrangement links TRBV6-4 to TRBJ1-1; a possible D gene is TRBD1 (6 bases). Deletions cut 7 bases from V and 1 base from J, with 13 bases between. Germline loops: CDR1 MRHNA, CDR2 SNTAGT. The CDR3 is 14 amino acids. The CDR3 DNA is TGTGCCAGCAAAGAGACAGGAGGGAACACTGAAGCTTTCTTT. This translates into CASKETGGNTEAFF.

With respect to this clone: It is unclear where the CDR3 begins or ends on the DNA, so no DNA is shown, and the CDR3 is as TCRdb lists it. CDR3 sequence reads: CASSQVLRASGNNEQFF. The chain recombines TRBV3-1 (or the pseudogene TRBV3-2) with TRBJ2-1; TRBD2 is taken as the D call from the table, unchecked against the DNA. Germline V gene lookup returns CDR1 LGHDT and CDR2 YNNKEL (reference sequence). The CDR3 length is 17 residues, termini included.

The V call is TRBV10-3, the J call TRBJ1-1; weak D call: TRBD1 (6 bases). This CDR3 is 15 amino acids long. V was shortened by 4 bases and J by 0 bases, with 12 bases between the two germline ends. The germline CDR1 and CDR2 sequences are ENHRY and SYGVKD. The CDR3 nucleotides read TGTGCCATCAGTGGCGGGGGGCATTTGAACACTGAAGCTTTCTTT. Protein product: CAISGGGHLNTEAFF.

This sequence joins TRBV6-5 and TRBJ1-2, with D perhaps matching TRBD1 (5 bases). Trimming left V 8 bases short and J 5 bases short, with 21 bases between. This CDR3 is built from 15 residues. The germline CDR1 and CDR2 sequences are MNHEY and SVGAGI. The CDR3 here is CASATSGTGLYGYTF. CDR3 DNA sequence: TGTGCCAGCGCAACATCGGGGACGGGACTATATGGCTACACCTTC.

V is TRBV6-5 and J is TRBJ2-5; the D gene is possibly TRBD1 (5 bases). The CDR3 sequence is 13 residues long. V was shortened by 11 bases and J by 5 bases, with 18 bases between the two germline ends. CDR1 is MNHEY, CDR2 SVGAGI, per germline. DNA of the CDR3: TGTGCCGGACAAAAGGAGTCGAGGGAGACCCAGTACTTC. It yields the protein CAGQKESRETQYF.

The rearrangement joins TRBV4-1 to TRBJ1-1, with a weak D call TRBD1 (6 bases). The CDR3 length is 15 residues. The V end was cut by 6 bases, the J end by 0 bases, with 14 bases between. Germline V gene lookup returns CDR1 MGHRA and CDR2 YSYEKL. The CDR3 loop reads CASSPGGTLNTEAFF. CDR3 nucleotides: TGCGCCAGCAGTCCGGGGGGGACACTGAACACTGAAGCTTTCTTT.